The 28 T cell receptor beta chains in this list originate from one sample, sequenced in a study of blood T cell repertoires in COVID-19. TCRdb's table, derived via immunoSEQ multiplex PCR, lists solely in-frame clones and lacks some. Found here are some 350,000 clones, about 87% of them singletons; the top ten hold 2.5% to 3.5%. Sequenced: peripheral blood. Receptor source: a human donor in a cohort sampled during active COVID-19.

This clone showed up just a few times. The chain uses TRBV19 and TRBJ2-7; maybe TRBD1 (6 bases). The germline V and J ends were trimmed by 1 base and 6 bases, with 13 bases remaining between them. CDR1 and CDR2 from the germline V gene are LNHDA and SQIVND (reference sequence). CDR3 length: 14 amino acids. For the CDR3, the DNA is TGTGCCAGTAGTATAGCTACGGACAGAGCCGAGCAGTACTTC. Its translation: CASSIATDRAEQYF.

The V and J genes are TRBV6-6 and TRBJ1-2; tentatively, D is TRBD1 (5 bases). This CDR3 region has 14 residues. Trimming pared 5 bases from V and 8 bases from J, leaving 18 bases between. Germline loops: CDR1 MNHNY, CDR2 SVGAGI (reference sequence). CDR3 in amino acids: CASSRGGSQLGYTF. The CDR3 DNA reads TGTGCCAGCAGTCGTGGGGGGAGTCAATTAGGCTACACCTTC.

The chain carries TRBV7-2 and TRBJ1-6; D is perhaps TRBD1 (5 bases). The V end was cut by 0 bases, the J end by 10 bases, with 13 bases between. The germline CDR1 and CDR2 sequences are SGHTA and FQGNSA. This CDR3 has 15 amino acids. The CDR3, as DNA: TGTGCCAGCAGCTTAGCCACCATCGGGGGGTCACCCCTCCACTTT. Translation gives CASSLATIGGSPLHF. Together with reference TRBV7-2 and TRBJ1-6, the CDR3 gives the full variable domain: GAGVSQSPSNKVTEKGKDVELRCDPISGHTALYWYRQSLGQGLEFLIYFQGNSAPDKSGLPSDRFSAERTGGSVSTLTIQRTQQEDSAVYLCASSLATIGGSPLHFGNGTRLTVT.

The chain is built from TRBV5-1 and TRBJ2-3, with D perhaps matching TRBD1 (5 bases). The CDR3 spans 15 residues. V lost 4 bases and J lost 2, with 14 bases in between. Germline V gives CDR1 SGHRS, CDR2 YFSETQ. The CDR3 loop is CASSAYPRDTDTQYF. CDR3 DNA: TGCGCCAGCAGCGCCTACCCCAGGGACACAGATACGCAGTATTTT.

CDR3 sequence: CSVAVRSSTDTQYF. CDR3 DNA: TGCAGCGTTGCGGTCCGATCGAGCACAGATACGCAGTATTTT. The chain is built from TRBV29-1 and TRBJ2-3; no clear D. V lost 4 bases, J lost 0 bases, and 11 bases lay in between. This CDR3 has 14 residues. CDR1 is SQVTM and CDR2 is ANQGSEA in the germline V gene.

This clone is a singleton in its sample. J is TRBJ2-2 and V is TRBV5-1; 9 bases map to TRBD2. Germline V CDR1 and CDR2: SGHRS, YFSETQ. The trim removed 7 bases at V and 2 bases at J, leaving 3 bases unmatched. The CDR3 runs 14 residues. The CDR3: CASGGGANTGELFF. CDR3 nucleotide sequence: TGCGCCAGCGGCGGGGGGGCCAACACCGGGGAGCTGTTTTTT.

As regards this clone: Germline is not matched at one junction end, which may reflect a read error. The chain employs TRBV15 and TRBJ2-7, with TRBD2 matching 11 bases. CDR3 length: 19 residues. Germline V gives CDR1 LNHNV, CDR2 YYDKDF (reference sequence). For the CDR3, the DNA is TGTGCCACGAGCACCCGACAGGGGGTAGCGGGAGGGAAATCCTACGAGCAGTACTTC. Amino acids: CATSTRQGVAGGKSYEQYF.

This chain links TRBV3-1 (or the pseudogene TRBV3-2) with TRBJ2-5; 7 bases fit TRBD1. Unmatched junction bases numbered 1, after V lost 1 base and J lost 2 bases. CDR1 LGHDT and CDR2 YNNKEL come from the germline V gene (reference sequence). CDR3 length: 14 residues. In nucleotides, the CDR3 is TGTGCCAGCAGCCAAGGGACAGGTCAAGAGACCCAGTACTTC. This codes for CASSQGTGQETQYF.

This clone has only one observation. This sequence joins TRBV4-1 and TRBJ2-1, with 7 bases identical to TRBD2. The germline gives CDR1 MGHRA, CDR2 YSYEKL. This CDR3 is built from 18 residues. Germline trimming cut 0 bases from V and 5 bases from J; bases unmatched to any gene: 13. CDR3 amino acids: CASSQEGGGGGMHNEQFF. Written as DNA, the CDR3 is TGCGCCAGCAGCCAAGAGGGGGGAGGCGGGGGAATGCACAATGAGCAGTTCTTC.

The V and J genes are TRBV27 and TRBJ2-1; D remains unclear. Germline values: CDR1 MNHEY, CDR2 SMNVEV (reference sequence). V gave up 6 bases and J gave up 7 bases, with 13 bases separating them. The CDR3 contains 13 residues. The CDR3, as DNA: TGTGCCAGCAGGAAAGACAAACGAAATGAGCAGTTCTTC. Residues: CASRKDKRNEQFF.

This clone came up a few times. V gene TRBV2 combines with J gene TRBJ1-1, with 9 bases fitting TRBD1. V was clipped by 6 bases and J by 6 bases; unmatched bases: 14. The germline V gene has CDR1 SNHLY and CDR2 FYNNEI. The CDR3 has 16 amino acids. CDR3 DNA: TGTGCCAGCAGCCGACCCCCGGGACAGGGAAAAGCTGAAGCTTTCTTT. Encoded protein: CASSRPPGQGKAEAFF.

V and J are TRBV11-2 and TRBJ2-7; tentative D call: TRBD1 (5 bases). The V and J ends lost 1 base and 7 bases respectively, with 14 bases between them. The V gene's germline CDR1 is SGHAT and CDR2 FQNNGV. The CDR3 consists of 14 residues. CDR3 loop: CASSLVRQGEEQYF. In DNA, the CDR3 is TGTGCCAGCAGCTTAGTTCGGCAGGGTGAAGAGCAGTACTTC.

The V and J genes are TRBV3-1 (or the pseudogene TRBV3-2) and TRBJ2-1, with TRBD2 identical over 7 bases. CDR1 and CDR2 from the germline V gene are LGHDT and YNNKEL (reference sequence). The CDR3 loop spans 13 amino acids. Trimming cost V 1 base and J 13 bases; bases outside gene matches: 7. CDR3 sequence: CASSQVQRGRQFF. The CDR3 nucleotides read TGTGCCAGCAGCCAAGTTCAGCGGGGCCGACAGTTCTTC.

The V call is TRBV28, the J call TRBJ1-5; TRBD1 agrees at 9 bases. J was trimmed by 2 bases and V by 10 bases; bases with no gene match: 15. The length of the CDR3 is 17 residues. Germline CDR1 MDHEN, CDR2 SYDVKM. The CDR3 region has the DNA TGTGCCACCCTACCGGGGACAGGGTATTTGGGCAATCAGCCCCAGCATTTT. Amino acids: CATLPGTGYLGNQPQHF.

Here the CDR3 DNA reads TGTGCCAGCAGCCAAGATGCGCGCTCTGGAAACACCATATATTTT. Translation gives CASSQDARSGNTIYF. V is TRBV3-1 (or the pseudogene TRBV3-2) and J is TRBJ1-3, with D uncertain. CDR3 size: 15 residues. V was clipped by 0 bases and J by 0 bases, with 6 bases between them. Germline assignment: CDR1 LGHDT and CDR2 YNNKEL (reference sequence).

The genes are TRBV6-5 and TRBJ2-3; 12 bases fit TRBD2. Trimming took 5 bases from V and 6 from J; bases not matched to a gene: 3. CDR3 length equals 14 residues. Germline assignment: CDR1 MNHEY and CDR2 SVGAGI. CDR3 nucleotide sequence: TGTGCCAGCAGTACGACTAGCGGGGGCGATACGCAGTATTTT. Its protein product is CASSTTSGGDTQYF.

This sequence joins TRBV5-4 and TRBJ2-3; a weak D match, TRBD2 (6 bases). The germline V gene has CDR1 SGHNT and CDR2 YYREEE (reference sequence). Deletions cut 3 bases from V and 6 bases from J, with 11 bases between. The CDR3 is 13 amino acids. CDR3 sequence: CASSWVADDTQYF. The CDR3, as DNA: TGTGCCAGCAGCTGGGTAGCGGATGATACGCAGTATTTT.

CDR3 amino acids: CASSVSLGDTQYF. DNA for the CDR3: TGTGCCAGCAGCGTATCGCTAGGAGATACGCAGTATTTT. V usage is TRBV9 and J usage is TRBJ2-3; D gene unclear. The CDR3 loop spans 13 amino acids. Trimming took 1 base from V and 5 from J, leaving 8 bases between them. Germline V lookup: CDR1 SGDLS, CDR2 YYNGEE.

This clone was seen just once. The V gene is TRBV18, the J gene TRBJ2-2; D may be TRBD2 (5 bases). Trimming left V 3 bases short and J 2 bases short, with 13 bases between. In germline, CDR1 is KGHSH, CDR2 LQKENI. The CDR3 has 16 amino acids. This chain's CDR3 is CASSPRPGTNTGELFF. CDR3 bases: TGTGCCAGCTCACCTAGACCGGGAACCAACACCGGGGAGCTGTTTTTT.

The chain couples TRBV30 to TRBJ1-3; D not certain. The length of the CDR3 is 12 residues. The germline V gene encodes CDR1 GTSNPN and CDR2 SVGIG (reference sequence). The CDR3: CAADRSGNTIYF. The CDR3 DNA reads as TGTGCAGCGGATCGCTCTGGAAACACCATATATTTT.

The rearrangement links TRBV7-9 to TRBJ1-5; 8 bases line up with TRBD1. In germline, CDR1 is SEHNR, CDR2 FQNEAQ (reference sequence). The CDR3 has 14 residues. V was clipped by 1 base and J by 10 bases; unmatched bases: 6. CDR3 sequence: CASSLGGQGAPQHF. DNA of the CDR3: TGTGCCAGCAGCTTAGGTGGACAGGGCGCTCCCCAGCATTTT.

This clone was found a few times. The V and J genes are TRBV3-1 (or the pseudogene TRBV3-2) and TRBJ1-2, with unresolved D. V was pared by 0 bases and J by 11 bases, with 13 bases between. The CDR3 is 13 amino acids. CDR1 LGHDT and CDR2 YNNKEL come from the germline V gene (reference sequence). CDR3 nucleotides: TGTGCCAGCAGCCAAGAGGCGCGGGTTGGTTACACCTTC. Translation: CASSQEARVGYTF.

The V and J genes are TRBV5-1 and TRBJ2-7; no clear D. CDR1 is SGHRS, CDR2 YFSETQ, per germline. The V end was cut by 2 bases, the J end by 1 base, with 10 bases between. The CDR3 covers 14 residues. CDR3 sequence: CASSFSGGSYEQYF. CDR3 nucleotides: TGCGCCAGCAGCTTTTCCGGCGGATCCTACGAGCAGTACTTC.

The chain couples TRBV7-2 to TRBJ1-6; D is possibly TRBD1 (5 bases). The V gene lost 3 bases and the J gene lost 8 bases, with 11 bases spanning the gap. This CDR3 has 14 residues. Looked up from germline, CDR1 is SGHTA and CDR2 is FQGNSA. The CDR3 sequence is CASSFAGRDSPLHF. The CDR3, as DNA: TGTGCCAGCAGCTTTGCAGGGAGGGATTCACCCCTCCACTTT.

The count of this clone is one. CDR3 DNA: TGTGCCTGGAGTGGTAGTTTGGTCAATCAGCCCCAGCATTTT. It specifies CAWSGSLVNQPQHF. V usage is TRBV30 and J usage is TRBJ1-5; D not certain. Per germline, CDR1 GTSNPN and CDR2 SVGIG (reference sequence). The CDR3 runs to 14 residues. The V gene lost 1 base and the J gene lost 3 bases, with 10 bases spanning the gap.

This clone appeared once. This chain connects TRBV2 to TRBJ2-5, with 8 bases fitting TRBD1. The CDR3 length is 12 residues. CDR1 and CDR2 from the germline V gene are SNHLY and FYNNEI. J was trimmed by 13 bases and V by 4 bases; bases with no gene match: 8. As DNA, the CDR3 is TGTGCCAGCAGTGTACAGGGGGTCCTCAGGTACTTC. Protein product: CASSVQGVLRYF.

V usage is TRBV19 and J usage is TRBJ2-7; tentative D call: TRBD1 (5 bases). Germline V CDR1 and CDR2: LNHDA, SQIVND (reference sequence). Trimming shortened V by 5 bases and J by 1 base, and 9 bases separated the two germline ends. The CDR3 spans 13 residues. CDR3 bases: TGTGCCAGTAGTCCAAGGGGTTCCTACGAGCAGTACTTC. Protein product: CASSPRGSYEQYF.

This chain connects TRBV14 to TRBJ1-6; maybe TRBD1 (6 bases). CDR1 SGHDN and CDR2 FVKESK come from the germline V gene. The CDR3 is 14 amino acids. V lost 3 bases and J 10 bases, leaving 13 bases between the germline ends. CDR3 in amino acids: CASSQDRGESPLHF. In DNA, the CDR3 is TGTGCCAGCAGCCAGGACAGAGGGGAGTCACCCCTCCACTTT.